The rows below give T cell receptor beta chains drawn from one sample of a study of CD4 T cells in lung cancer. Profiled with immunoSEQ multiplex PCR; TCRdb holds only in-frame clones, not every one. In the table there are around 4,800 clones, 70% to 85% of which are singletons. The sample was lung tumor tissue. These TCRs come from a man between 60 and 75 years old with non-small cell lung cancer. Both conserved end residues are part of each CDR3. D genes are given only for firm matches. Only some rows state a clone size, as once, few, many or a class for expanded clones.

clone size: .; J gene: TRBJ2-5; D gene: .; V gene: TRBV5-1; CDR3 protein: CASSAGQKETQYF; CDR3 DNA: TGCGCCAGCAGCGCGGGACAGAAAGAGACCCAGTACTTC
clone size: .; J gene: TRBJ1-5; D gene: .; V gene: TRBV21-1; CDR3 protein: CASSKEGGGQPQHF; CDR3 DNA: TGTGCCAGCAGCAAAGAGGGGGGGGGTCAGCCCCAGCATTTT
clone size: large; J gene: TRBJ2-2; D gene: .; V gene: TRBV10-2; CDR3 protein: CASSESGPGELFF; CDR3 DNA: TGCGCCAGCAGTGAGTCTGGCCCCGGGGAGCTGTTTTTT
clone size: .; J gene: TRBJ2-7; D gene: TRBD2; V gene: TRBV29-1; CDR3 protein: CSVDGTSGSYEQYF; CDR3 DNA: TGCAGCGTTGATGGGACTAGCGGGAGCTACGAGCAGTACTTC
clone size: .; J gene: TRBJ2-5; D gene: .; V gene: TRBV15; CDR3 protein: CATRNNQETQYF; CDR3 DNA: TGTGCCACCAGGAACAACCAAGAGACCCAGTACTTC
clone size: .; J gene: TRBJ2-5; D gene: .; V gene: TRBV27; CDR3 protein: CASSPRQLQETQYF; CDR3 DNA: TGTGCCAGCAGTCCACGACAGCTACAAGAGACCCAGTACTTC
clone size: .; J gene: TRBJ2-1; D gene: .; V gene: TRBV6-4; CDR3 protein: CASSDSETDRQFF; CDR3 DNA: TGTGCCAGCAGTGACTCCGAGACAGATAGGCAGTTCTTC
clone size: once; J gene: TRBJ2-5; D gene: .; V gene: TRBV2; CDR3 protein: CATSKDRQETQYF; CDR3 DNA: TGTGCCACCAGCAAGGACAGACAAGAGACCCAGTACTTC
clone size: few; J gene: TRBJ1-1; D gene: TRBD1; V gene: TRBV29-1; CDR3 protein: CSGQDGQGRKAFF; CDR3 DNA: TGCAGCGGACAAGATGGACAGGGGAGGAAAGCTTTCTTT
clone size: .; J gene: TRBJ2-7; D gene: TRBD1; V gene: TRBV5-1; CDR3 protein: CASSVGQGPYEQYF; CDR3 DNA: TGCGCCAGCAGCGTAGGACAGGGCCCCTACGAGCAGTACTTC
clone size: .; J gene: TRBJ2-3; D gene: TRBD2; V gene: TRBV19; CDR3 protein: CASNELAGADTQYF; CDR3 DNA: TGTGCCAGTAATGAACTAGCGGGAGCAGATACGCAGTATTTT